These T cell receptor beta chains were read from a single sample in a study of STAT5B mutations in CD4+ large granular lymphocyte leukemia. This table comes from immunoSEQ multiplex PCR, and its TCRdb copy is limited to in-frame clones, with some not included. Here the sample spans fewer than 50,000 clones, approximately 84% being singletons. The sequenced material came from CD4+ T cells from blood buffy coats. These receptors were collected from a human donor in good health. Both conserved end residues are part of each CDR3. The D gene is left open where the match is weak. Not every row has a clone size; where given, it reads once, few, many or a size class.

J: TRBJ2-2; D: TRBD1; V: TRBV18; size: -; length: 16; DNA: TGTGCCAGCTCACCAATAGCAGGGGGCTCGTCCGGGGAGCTGTTTTTT; CDR3: CASSPIAGGSSGELFF
J: TRBJ2-7; D: -; V: TRBV11-2; size: -; length: 15; DNA: TGTGCCAGCAGCTTAGATAGTCCAGGGAGAGGCGAGCAGTACTTC; CDR3: CASSLDSPGRGEQYF
J: TRBJ1-2; D: -; V: TRBV5-4; size: -; length: 15; DNA: TGTGCCAGCAGCTTAAGGGGTTCGGCAAGCTATGGCTACACCTTC; CDR3: CASSLRGSASYGYTF
J: TRBJ2-3; D: -; V: TRBV21-1; size: -; length: 12; DNA: TGTGCCAGCAGCACCCGCAGGGTCCGATGGTATTTT; CDR3: CASSTRRVRWYF
J: TRBJ2-2; D: TRBD2; V: TRBV9; size: once; length: 18; DNA: TGTGCCAGCAGCAGACGGACTAGCGGGGGGAGGAACACCGGGGAGCTGTTTTTT; CDR3: CASSRRTSGGRNTGELFF
J: TRBJ1-4; D: -; V: TRBV30; size: -; length: 15; DNA: TGTGCCTGGAGTGTCCCCGGGACGATGGCCCCAAAACTGTTTTTT; CDR3: CAWSVPGTMAPKLFF
J: TRBJ2-2; D: -; V: TRBV7-9; size: -; length: 14; DNA: TGTGCCAGCAGCTTATCGGGGTACACCGGGGAGCTGTTTTTT; CDR3: CASSLSGYTGELFF
J: TRBJ1-1; D: -; V: TRBV28; size: -; length: 14; DNA: TGTGCCAGCAGTTTGGTGGGGGGCGAGGTCTCGGCTTTCTTT; CDR3: CASSLVGGEVSAFF
J: TRBJ2-7; D: -; V: TRBV27; size: -; length: 15; DNA: TGTGCCAGCAGTTCTTCACAGGGTGGGAGCTACGAGCAGTACTTC; CDR3: CASSSSQGGSYEQYF
J: TRBJ1-1; D: -; V: TRBV5-1; size: -; length: 14; DNA: TGCGCCAGCAGCTTGGCCCAGGGAGGCACTGAAGCTTTCTTT; CDR3: CASSLAQGGTEAFF
J: TRBJ2-5; D: TRBD1; V: TRBV27; size: -; length: 15; DNA: TGTGCCAGCAGTTTACTGGACAGGGAAGGAGAGACCCAGTACTTC; CDR3: CASSLLDREGETQYF
J: TRBJ2-5; D: TRBD1; V: TRBV7-7; size: -; length: 15; DNA: TGTGCCAGCAGCTTAGCGTGGGACAGGGAAGGGACCCAGTACTTC; CDR3: CASSLAWDREGTQYF
J: TRBJ1-5; D: -; V: TRBV19; size: -; length: 14; DNA: TGTGCCAGTAGAATACAGGCCAGCAATCAGCCCCAGCATTTT; CDR3: CASRIQASNQPQHF
J: TRBJ2-6; D: -; V: TRBV5-1; size: -; length: 16; DNA: TGCGCCAGCAGCTTGATTGGGGGGTCTGGGGCCAACGTCCTGACTTTC; CDR3: CASSLIGGSGANVLTF
J: TRBJ2-2; D: TRBD1; V: TRBV6-5; size: once; length: 16; DNA: TGTGCCAGCAGTTCCATCTGGAGGACAGGGACCGGGGAGCTGTTTTTT; CDR3: CASSSIWRTGTGELFF
J: TRBJ2-2; D: -; V: TRBV6-6; size: once; length: 12; DNA: TGTGCCAGCAGGATCGATACCGGGGAGCTGTTTTTT; CDR3: CASRIDTGELFF
J: TRBJ2-3; D: -; V: TRBV7-9; size: -; length: 14; DNA: TGTGCCAGCAGCTTAGGTGGCCCCGGGGATACGCAGTATTTT; CDR3: CASSLGGPGDTQYF
J: TRBJ1-2; D: -; V: TRBV28; size: -; length: 12; DNA: TGTGCCAGCAGTCCCCGAACCTATGGCTACACCTTC; CDR3: CASSPRTYGYTF
J: TRBJ2-1; D: TRBD2; V: TRBV7-3; size: -; length: 17; DNA: TGTGCCAGCAGCTTATTACCCCCTAGCGGGAGTATGTATGAGCAGTTCTTC; CDR3: CASSLLPPSGSMYEQFF
J: TRBJ2-7; D: -; V: TRBV12-2; size: once; length: 16; DNA: TGTGCAAGTCGGGCGGACCGACAGGGGCGTCGGAACGAGCAGTACTTC; CDR3: CASRADRQGRRNEQYF
J: TRBJ1-1; D: -; V: TRBV5-5; size: -; length: 14; DNA: TGTGCCAGCAGCTTGGCGCAGGGTACTACTGAAGCTTTCTTT; CDR3: CASSLAQGTTEAFF
J: TRBJ2-1; D: TRBD2; V: TRBV30; size: -; length: 15; DNA: TGTGCCTGGAGTTGGCAAGCGGGAGGAAGCAATGAGCAGTTCTTC; CDR3: CAWSWQAGGSNEQFF
J: TRBJ1-2; D: -; V: TRBV6-6; size: -; length: 13; DNA: TGTGCCAGCACCCGAAGGCCAAACGAGAGGGGCACCTTC; CDR3: CASTRRPNERGTF
J: TRBJ1-5; D: -; V: TRBV6-1; size: few; length: 14; DNA: TGTGCCATTACCCCCGCCAGATACAATCAGCCCCAGCATTTT; CDR3: CAITPARYNQPQHF
J: TRBJ2-3; D: -; V: TRBV4-1; size: -; length: 13; DNA: TGCGCCAGCAGCCATGGGGCCTGGGATACGCAGTATTTT; CDR3: CASSHGAWDTQYF
J: TRBJ2-3; D: -; V: TRBV7-3; size: -; length: 17; DNA: TGTGCCAGCAGCTACTCTGCGGGCACACCAAGGGGGGATACGCAGTATTTT; CDR3: CASSYSAGTPRGDTQYF
J: TRBJ1-1; D: -; V: TRBV11-2; size: -; length: 11; DNA: TGTGCCAGCAGCTCGAACACTGAAGCTTTCTTT; CDR3: CASSSNTEAFF
J: TRBJ1-3; D: -; V: TRBV5-6; size: -; length: 16; DNA: TGTGCCAGCAGCTTGGTTGACAGACTTTCTGGAAACACCATATATTTT; CDR3: CASSLVDRLSGNTIYF
J: TRBJ1-2; D: TRBD1; V: TRBV4-1; size: -; length: 17; DNA: TGCGCCAGCAGCCAAGCAGGACAGGGGCTGGCTAACTATGGCTACACCTTC; CDR3: CASSQAGQGLANYGYTF
J: TRBJ2-5; D: -; V: TRBV18; size: -; length: 15; DNA: TGTGCCAGCTCACCACAGGGGGGGGACCAAGAGACCCAGTACTTC; CDR3: CASSPQGGDQETQYF
J: TRBJ1-2; D: -; V: TRBV28; size: -; length: 13; DNA: TGTGCCAGCAGTTATGGGGCCTCCTATGGCTACACCTTC; CDR3: CASSYGASYGYTF
J: TRBJ2-7; D: TRBD2; V: TRBV6-5; size: once; length: 13; DNA: TGTGCCACGCGGACTAGCGGGGGGGAGAAGCAGTACTTC; CDR3: CATRTSGGEKQYF
J: TRBJ1-1; D: -; V: TRBV6-5; size: once; length: 15; DNA: TGTGCCAGCAGTTACTCCGGCAGGGTGGACACTGAAGCTTTCTTT; CDR3: CASSYSGRVDTEAFF
J: TRBJ1-3; D: -; V: TRBV5-4; size: -; length: 15; DNA: TGTGCCAGCAGCTTGGCACCGAAGCCGGGAAACACCATATATTTT; CDR3: CASSLAPKPGNTIYF
J: TRBJ1-2; D: TRBD1; V: TRBV28; size: -; length: 14; DNA: TGTGCCAGCAGTTTAGGGCAGGGGGCTTATGGCTACACCTTC; CDR3: CASSLGQGAYGYTF
J: TRBJ2-7; D: TRBD2; V: TRBV18; size: few; length: 15; DNA: TGTGCCAGCTGCCCGACTAGCGGGGTTTCCTACGAGCAGTACTTC; CDR3: CASCPTSGVSYEQYF
J: TRBJ2-3; D: -; V: TRBV18; size: -; length: 13; DNA: TGTGCCAGCTCACCACCGGGAACAGATACGCAGTATTTT; CDR3: CASSPPGTDTQYF
J: TRBJ1-4; D: -; V: TRBV5-1; size: -; length: 15; DNA: TGCGCCAGCAGCTTGAACGGGGAATGGAATGAAAAACTGTTTTTT; CDR3: CASSLNGEWNEKLFF